These 28 T cell receptor beta chains share one sample of origin, sequenced in a study of T-cell reconstitution after alpha-beta-depleted transplantation in children. Library preparation (for TCRbeta) was performed with unique molecular identifiers. TCRdb recomputed calls from the PCR reads with MiXCR, one row per CDR3 protein. The sample has 97,000 or so distinct CDR3 sequences; about 7.5% are singletons. The material sequenced was PBMCs, taken before TCRalphabeta/CD19-depleted stem cell transplant. The receptor set was obtained from a boy under 10 years old with acute lymphoblastic leukemia, due to receive a stem cell transplant.

In its sample, this clonotype was seen many times. The chain recombines TRBV9 with TRBJ1-1; 7 bases are a match to TRBD1. V gave up 6 bases and J gave up 3 bases; unmatched junction bases: 14. The CDR3 length is 16 residues. Germline values: CDR1 SGDLS, CDR2 YYNGEE. The CDR3 sequence is CASTEGARGWDTEAFF. The CDR3 region has the DNA TGTGCCAGCACTGAGGGGGCGAGGGGTTGGGACACTGAAGCTTTCTTT.

This clonotype has a count of ten or more. J is TRBJ2-5 and V is TRBV6-5, with TRBD2 identical over 7 bases. The CDR3 sequence is 15 residues long. Germline CDR1 is MNHEY and CDR2 is SVGAGI. The ends lost 3 bases at V and 1 base at J; junction bases unmatched: 5. In DNA, the CDR3 is TGTGCCAGCAGTTATCTGGGACTACCCCAAGAGACCCAGTACTTC. Amino acids: CASSYLGLPQETQYF.

This rearrangement joins TRBV19 to TRBJ2-2; D is unresolved. V lost 6 bases and J lost 0, with 8 bases in between. Germline loops: CDR1 LNHDA, CDR2 SQIVND (reference sequence). The CDR3 covers 14 residues. This CDR3 is CASRQKPNTGELFF. The CDR3 DNA sequence: TGTGCCAGTAGGCAGAAACCGAACACCGGGGAGCTGTTTTTT.

This clonotype was seen a few times. The V call is TRBV20-1, the J call TRBJ2-3; no definite D call. This CDR3 is 12 amino acids long. The ends were cut back, 3 bases at V and 6 bases at J, with 10 bases in the middle. Germline V CDR1 and CDR2: DFQATT, SNEGSKA (reference sequence). This CDR3 is CSASPQSDTQYF. The CDR3 region has the DNA TGCAGTGCTAGCCCCCAATCTGATACGCAGTATTTT.

The J gene is TRBJ1-1, the V gene TRBV18, with TRBD1 matching over 7 bases. Trimming cost V 3 bases and J 7 bases; bases outside gene matches: 8. Germline lookup yields CDR1 KGHSH and CDR2 LQKENI. The CDR3 consists of 14 residues. CDR3 nucleotide sequence: TGTGCCAGCTCACCGATCAGAACAGGGGATGAAGCTTTCTTT. It translates to CASSPIRTGDEAFF.

This clonotype came up a few times. The chain combines TRBV12-3 or TRBV12-4 with TRBJ2-2; TRBD2 is a possible D gene (6 bases). V was clipped by 7 bases and J by 6 bases, with 15 bases between them. This CDR3 has 14 amino acids. In DNA, the CDR3 is TGTGCCAGCAACTTGAGAGGGAGGTCCGGGGAGCTGTTTTTT. Amino acids: CASNLRGRSGELFF.

This sequence joins TRBV6-1 and TRBJ1-1; the D gene is possibly TRBD1 (6 bases). V lost 6 bases, J lost 5 bases, and 19 bases lay in between. The germline CDR1 and CDR2 sequences are MNHNS and SASEGT. This CDR3 is 15 amino acids long. The CDR3 spells CASRFEQGRRTEAFF. Written as DNA, the CDR3 is TGTGCCAGCAGATTCGAACAGGGAAGAAGGACTGAAGCTTTCTTT.

This clonotype was seen only once. The chain uses TRBV20-1 and TRBJ1-1; no reliable D call. CDR1 and CDR2 from the germline V gene are DFQATT and SNEGSKA (reference sequence). The CDR3 has 13 amino acids. Trimming removed 0 bases at V and 4 bases at J, with 9 bases between. The chain's CDR3 is CSAREPVFTEAFF. In DNA form, the CDR3 reads TGCAGTGCTAGAGAACCCGTTTTCACTGAAGCTTTCTTT.

In this sample, this clonotype turned up many times. This chain connects TRBV9 to TRBJ2-3; no firm D call. The CDR3 consists of 14 residues. Germline V gene sequence: CDR1 SGDLS, CDR2 YYNGEE. V was cut by 0 bases and J by 2 bases, with 7 bases left in between. CDR3 sequence: CASSVAGNTDTQYF. As DNA, the CDR3 is TGTGCCAGCAGCGTAGCAGGTAACACAGATACGCAGTATTTT.

This clonotype was observed many times. The rearrangement links TRBV20-1 to TRBJ2-7; 7 nucleotides agree with TRBD2. CDR1 is DFQATT, CDR2 SNEGSKA, per germline (reference sequence). This CDR3 comprises 13 residues. After removal of 1 base from V and 3 bases from J, the junction contained 3 bases not matched to a gene. The CDR3 DNA reads as TGCAGTGCTAGAGTTTTAGCGGGCTACGAGCAGTACTTC. This gives the protein CSARVLAGYEQYF.

The V gene is TRBV5-1, the J gene TRBJ2-7; 12 bases map to TRBD1. CDR3 length: 15 residues. Per the germline V gene, CDR1 is SGHRS and CDR2 is YFSETQ. Trimming cost V 3 bases and J 5 bases; bases outside gene matches: 6. CDR3 DNA sequence: TGCGCCAGCAGCTCCCGGGACAGGGGGCGGAACGAGCAGTACTTC. This sequence encodes CASSSRDRGRNEQYF.

This clonotype was found many times. V is TRBV20-1 and J is TRBJ2-3; TRBD2 agrees at 11 bases. The CDR3 totals 15 residues. Trimming at V came to 6 bases and at J to 3 bases, leaving 8 bases not matched to a gene. In germline, CDR1 is DFQATT, CDR2 SNEGSKA (reference sequence). CDR3 nucleotide sequence: TGCAGTGCCTTAGCGGGGGGGCCTATAACAGATACGCAGTATTTT. Its translation: CSALAGGPITDTQYF.

This clonotype was seen ten or more times. The V call is TRBV10-3, the J call TRBJ2-3; D could derive from TRBD1 or TRBD2 (6 bases each). V lost 9 bases to trimming and J lost 3 bases, with 19 bases between them. Germline V CDR1 and CDR2: ENHRY, SYGVKD. There are 15 residues in the CDR3. DNA of the CDR3: TGTGCCATGGCGGAAGGGGGGACTTGGACAGATACGCAGTATTTT. As protein: CAMAEGGTWTDTQYF.

This clonotype appeared many times. This chain joins TRBV4-1 and TRBJ2-1; D perhaps matches TRBD2 (5 bases). This CDR3 contains 14 residues. In germline, CDR1 is MGHRA, CDR2 YSYEKL. The germline V and J ends were trimmed by 2 bases and 5 bases, with 10 bases remaining between them. The CDR3 DNA reads TGCGCCAGCAGCCAACTAGCCCCTCACAATGAGCAGTTCTTC. Protein product: CASSQLAPHNEQFF.

This clonotype appeared many times. The rearrangement uses TRBV4-2 and TRBJ2-5; 7 bases agree with TRBD2. This CDR3 is 13 amino acids long. Germline CDR1 is LGHNA and CDR2 is YNFKEQ. The CDR3 loop is CASSLADQETQYF. CDR3 coding DNA: TGTGCGTCCTCTCTAGCGGATCAAGAGACCCAGTACTTC.

This clonotype appeared a few times. V is TRBV27 and J is TRBJ2-7, with unresolved D. CDR3 length: 14 residues. V shed 3 bases and J shed 2 bases, with 11 bases lying between them. The germline V gene has CDR1 MNHEY and CDR2 SMNVEV (reference sequence). The chain's CDR3 is CASSLSLVAYEQYF. CDR3 DNA: TGTGCCAGCAGTTTGAGTCTAGTCGCCTACGAGCAGTACTTC.

This clonotype came up many times. The V and J genes are TRBV5-6 and TRBJ2-7; D unclear. CDR3 length equals 12 residues. The V end lost 2 bases, the J end lost 3 bases, and 6 bases lay between the germline ends. Germline V gives CDR1 SGHDT, CDR2 YYEEEE. CDR3 DNA sequence: TGTGCCAGCAGCTTCGGAAGCTACGAGCAGTACTTC. Encoded protein: CASSFGSYEQYF.

Many counts were recorded for this clonotype. V is TRBV12-3 or TRBV12-4 and J is TRBJ1-1; TRBD1 is a possible D gene (5 bases). The CDR3 sequence is 16 residues long. With 5 bases removed from V and 4 bases from J, the gap between germline ends came to 20 bases. The CDR3, as DNA: TGTGCCAGCAGTCTACAGCAGGGACTTCTGAGCACTGAAGCTTTCTTT. Its translation is CASSLQQGLLSTEAFF.

This clonotype occurred a few times. This chain connects TRBV7-9 to TRBJ1-2; D is unresolved. The germline V gene has CDR1 SEHNR and CDR2 FQNEAQ (reference sequence). Between the trimmed V and J ends, which lost 5 bases and 1 base, there was a span of 8 bases. The CDR3 has 13 amino acids. The CDR3 here is CASSPADNYGYTF. The CDR3 nucleotides are TGTGCCAGCAGCCCCGCAGATAACTATGGCTACACCTTC.

In regard to this clonotype: A read error may be the cause here, since a much bigger clone is one base away. The CDR3 ends on some other residue instead of the conserved phenylalanine or tryptophan, so this is likely a read error. The chain recombines TRBV20-1 with TRBJ2-7; the D is unclear. V lost 3 bases and J lost 2, with 8 bases in between. CDR3 length equals 12 residues. The germline V gene encodes CDR1 DFQATT and CDR2 SNEGSKA (reference sequence). CDR3 sequence reads: CSASPTTYEQYC. In DNA form, the CDR3 reads TGCAGTGCTAGTCCCACTACCTACGAGCAGTACTGC.

The chain carries TRBV7-9 and TRBJ2-5; 13 bases map to TRBD2. Germline V lookup: CDR1 SEHNR, CDR2 FQNEAQ (reference sequence). This CDR3 contains 16 residues. Unmatched junction bases numbered 6, after V lost 5 bases and J lost 3 bases. The CDR3 protein is CASSDGLAGAEETQYF. The CDR3 bases are TGTGCCAGCAGCGACGGACTAGCGGGGGCTGAAGAGACCCAGTACTTC.

Many counts were recorded for this clonotype. This chain connects TRBV20-1 to TRBJ1-1; 7 positions match TRBD1. Germline values: CDR1 DFQATT, CDR2 SNEGSKA (reference sequence). V lost 6 bases to trimming and J lost 0 bases; unmatched junction nucleotides: 13. The CDR3 runs to 16 residues. CDR3 nucleotides: TGCAGTGCGACGACCGGGACAGCCTACATGAACACTGAAGCTTTCTTT. Its protein is CSATTGTAYMNTEAFF.

This clonotype has ten or more counts. The chain combines TRBV11-2 with TRBJ2-2; tentatively, D is TRBD1 or TRBD2 (5 bases each). This CDR3 spans 13 amino acids. Trimming left V 1 base short and J 5 bases short, with 5 bases between. Germline CDR1 SGHAT, CDR2 FQNNGV. The CDR3 loop is CASSLGGTGELFF. Here the CDR3 DNA reads TGTGCCAGCAGCTTAGGGGGGACCGGGGAGCTGTTTTTT.

This clonotype was detected only a few times. V usage is TRBV12-3 or TRBV12-4 and J usage is TRBJ1-5; 9 bases map to TRBD1. The V and J ends lost 1 base and 5 bases, in that order; junction bases with no gene match: 3. CDR3 size: 15 residues. The DNA of the CDR3 is TGTGCCAGCAGTTTAGAGGGACAGGGTCATCAGCCCCAGCATTTT. Translation gives CASSLEGQGHQPQHF.

This clonotype was observed at least ten times. V usage is TRBV7-9 and J usage is TRBJ2-2; 9 bases line up with TRBD1. With 5 bases clipped from V and 5 bases from J, the junction kept 6 bases outside the gene matches. From germline, CDR1 is SEHNR and CDR2 FQNEAQ (reference sequence). The CDR3 is 15 residues long. CDR3 loop: CASSPTGTGTGELFF. The CDR3 DNA sequence: TGTGCCAGCAGCCCGACCGGGACAGGGACCGGGGAGCTGTTTTTT.

This clonotype was counted between two and nine times. The CDR3 sequence: CASSFPPRGFNQPQHF. The CDR3, as DNA: TGTGCCAGCAGCTTCCCCCCCAGAGGATTTAATCAGCCCCAGCATTTT. The chain carries TRBV7-3 and TRBJ1-5; D uncertain. Germline values: CDR1 SGHTA, CDR2 FQGTGA. The CDR3 spans 16 residues. The V end was cut by 3 bases, the J end by 4 bases, with 16 bases between.

The genes are TRBV7-9 and TRBJ1-2; 9 nucleotides line up with TRBD1. The V segment lost 5 bases and the J segment 4 bases; nucleotides outside the gene matches: 8. Germline V gene data show CDR1 as SEHNR and CDR2 as FQNEAQ (reference sequence). The length of the CDR3 is 15 residues. CDR3: CASSNAPTGGYGYTF. The CDR3 DNA follows: TGTGCCAGCAGCAACGCCCCGACAGGGGGCTATGGCTACACCTTC.

The sample holds many counts of this clonotype. This CDR3 reads CASSRQTTDYGYTF. CDR3 nucleotide sequence: TGTGCCAGCAGCCGCCAGACGACTGACTATGGCTACACCTTC. The chain has TRBV11-2 and TRBJ1-2; D not certain. Germline V gene sequence: CDR1 SGHAT, CDR2 FQNNGV. The V end was cut by 5 bases, the J end by 3 bases, with 13 bases between. The CDR3 length is 14 residues.